A selection of T cell receptor beta chains follows, all from one sample in a study of vaccination effects on CD4 cells after COVID-19. Their antigens remain unidentified. This table comes from immunoSEQ multiplex PCR, and its TCRdb copy is limited to in-frame clones, with some not included. The sample has tens of thousands of clones; around 74% are singletons. The sequenced sample was CD4+ T cells from PBMCs cultured with HCoV-OC43 spike peptides, obtained after COVID-19 vaccination. The source of these receptors is a human donor who received a COVID-19 vaccine. The CDR3 runs from the conserved cysteine through the conserved F or W. The D gene is left open where the match is weak. Only part of the rows carry a size: once, few, many, or a class if the clone is expanded.

j_call clone_size d_call v_call cdr3_nt cdr3_aa
TRBJ1-6 . . TRBV7-3 TGTGCCAGCAGCTTAAGGGCAGCTTATAATTCACCCCTCCACTTT CASSLRAAYNSPLHF
TRBJ1-2 . TRBD1 TRBV6-6 TGTGCCAGCAGCCAGGACAGGAACTATGGCTACACCTTC CASSQDRNYGYTF
TRBJ2-3 . . TRBV7-3 TGTGCCAGCAGCTTATCAGGAGATACGCAGTATTTT CASSLSGDTQYF
TRBJ1-4 . TRBD1 TRBV12-3/TRBV12-4 TGTGCCAGCAGGGTGGACAGGGCTGAAAAACTGTTTTTT CASRVDRAEKLFF
TRBJ1-1 . . TRBV7-3 TGTGCCAGCAGCATCCAACGGATCATGAACACTGAAGCTTTCTTT CASSIQRIMNTEAFF
TRBJ2-1 . . TRBV21-1 TGTGCCAGCAGCAACCCCTCCGGATTTTCGAGGTGGTACAATGAGCAGTTCTTC CASSNPSGFSRWYNEQFF
TRBJ1-5 . . TRBV5-1 TGCGCCAGCAGCTTGGAGTCAGGGAATCAGCCCCAGCATTTT CASSLESGNQPQHF
TRBJ2-3 . TRBD1 TRBV3-1/TRBV3-2 TGTGCCAGCAGCCTGACAGGGGGCGGAACAGATACGCAGTATTTT CASSLTGGGTDTQYF
TRBJ1-5 few . TRBV2 TGTGCCAGCAGGACAGATAGCAATCAGCCCCAGCATTTT CASRTDSNQPQHF
TRBJ2-6 . . TRBV10-3 TGTGCCATCAGTCCTGGGGGGTGGACAGGCAGCTCTGGGGCCAACGTCCTGACTTTC CAISPGGWTGSSGANVLTF
TRBJ2-2 few TRBD1 TRBV7-3 TGTGCCAGCAGCTTGAACAGGGGGGACACCGGGGAGCTGTTTTTT CASSLNRGDTGELFF
TRBJ2-5 . . TRBV6-2/TRBV6-3 TGTGCCAGCAGTTACCGGAGGGGAGAGACCCAGTACTTC CASSYRRGETQYF
TRBJ1-3 . . TRBV28 TGTGCCAGCAGTCTCGGACAGATTGGAAACACCATATATTTT CASSLGQIGNTIYF
TRBJ2-4 . TRBD2 TRBV28 TGTGCCAGCAGTTTGAGCGGGGGAGTAGCCAAAAACATTCAGTACTTC CASSLSGGVAKNIQYF
TRBJ1-5 . . TRBV21-1 TGTGCCAGCAGCAAAGTCGGGACCCTGGGGGCTCAGCCCCAGCATTTT CASSKVGTLGAQPQHF
TRBJ2-2 few . TRBV6-5 TGTGCCAGCGTCCGACCGAACACCGGGGAGCTGTTTTTT CASVRPNTGELFF
TRBJ2-5 . . TRBV27 TGTGCCAGCAGTCGGGGACAGCCGGGACTAGGAGAGACCCAGTACTTC CASSRGQPGLGETQYF
TRBJ2-3 . TRBD1 TRBV5-1 TGCGCCAGCAGCCCGGACAGGGGAGGGACAGATACGCAGTATTTT CASSPDRGGTDTQYF
TRBJ1-4 . TRBD1 TRBV6-4 TGTGCCAGCAGTCGAGAACAGGGGTTCGGGGAAAAACTGTTTTTT CASSREQGFGEKLFF
TRBJ1-6 . TRBD1 TRBV5-1 TGCGCCAGCAGCAAAAGACAGGGTAATTCACCCCTCCACTTT CASSKRQGNSPLHF
TRBJ2-2 . . TRBV3-1/TRBV3-2 TGTGCCAGCAGCCAAGTCGGCGGAGCTGGCGGGGAGCTGTTTTTT CASSQVGGAGGELFF
TRBJ2-2 . TRBD2 TRBV5-5 TGTGCCAGCAGCTCAACTTTAGCGGGGGCAAACACCGGGGAGCTGTTTTTT CASSSTLAGANTGELFF
TRBJ1-2 . . TRBV19 TGTGCCAGTAACCAACCCTCCCGGGGTAATGGCTACACCTTC CASNQPSRGNGYTF
TRBJ1-5 . . TRBV5-1 TGCGCCAGCAGTCTGGGAGGAGTTGGCAATCAGCCCCAGCATTTT CASSLGGVGNQPQHF
TRBJ2-3 . . TRBV5-6 TGTGCCAGCAGCTTCTACAACACAGATACGCAGTATTTT CASSFYNTDTQYF
TRBJ2-3 . TRBD2 TRBV5-8 TGTGCCAGCCCATTAGCACTAGCGGGGGTCCAAATGCGCACAGATACGCAGTATTTT CASPLALAGVQMRTDTQYF
TRBJ2-3 . . TRBV6-5 TGTGCCAGCAGGAGAGACTTTTCACCGGATACGCAGTATTTT CASRRDFSPDTQYF
TRBJ1-6 . TRBD1 TRBV4-1 TGCGCCAGCAGCCAAGAAAGGGGACAGGGTTTTTCACCCCTCCACTTT CASSQERGQGFSPLHF
TRBJ2-2 . . TRBV5-6 TGTGCCAGCAGCTTCACCCAGGGACATTTGGGGGAGCTGTTTTTT CASSFTQGHLGELFF
TRBJ1-4 few . TRBV7-2 TGTGCCAGCAGCCCCCCTCATGAAAAACTGTTTTTT CASSPPHEKLFF
TRBJ2-3 . . TRBV6-6 TGTGCCAGCAGACTTTCAGGACCCTCTAGCACAGATACGCAGTATTTT CASRLSGPSSTDTQYF
TRBJ2-5 . TRBD2 TRBV19 TGTGCCAGTAGTATTGGGGCCAGCGGGGCAGAGGCCCAGTACTTC CASSIGASGAEAQYF
TRBJ1-5 . . TRBV19 TGTGCCAGTAGTATAAAGAGCGTCGGGGGGTGGCCCCAGCATTTT CASSIKSVGGWPQHF
TRBJ2-1 . . TRBV5-1 TGCGCCAGCAGCCCGGGGGGCCAGGCGGCCTACAATGAGCAGTTCTTC CASSPGGQAAYNEQFF
TRBJ2-2 few . TRBV19 TGTGCCAGTAGTATCAAGGGGCCGAACACCGGGGAGCTGTTTTTT CASSIKGPNTGELFF
TRBJ1-4 once TRBD1 TRBV5-1 TGCGCCAGCAGCTTGGGGGTACAGGGGGCTAATGAAAAACTGTTTTTT CASSLGVQGANEKLFF